This is a list of T cell receptor beta chains from one sample in a study of CD8 T cells in ankylosing spondylitis. TCRdb itself ran the 5' RACE reads through MiXCR, one entry per CDR3 protein. The data contain about 200,000 distinct CDR3 sequences, about a quarter of them singletons. Material for sequencing was blood, either unsorted or a sorted T cell fraction (not recorded which). The receptors here all came from a male donor with ankylosing spondylitis or in good health (not recorded which). The CDR3 runs from the conserved cysteine through the conserved F or W. The order of the fields is J gene, V gene, D gene, clone size, CDR3 protein, CDR3 DNA. D genes are given only for firm matches. Not every row has a clone size; where given, it reads once, few, many or a size class.

>TRBJ2-1|TRBV5-1|.|once
CASSLTAGGNEQFF
TGCGCCAGCAGCTTAACAGCGGGTGGGAATGAGCAGTTCTTC
>TRBJ2-1|TRBV5-6|TRBD2|.
CASTSRGGDYNEQFF
TGTGCCAGCACGTCACGGGGGGGAGATTACAATGAGCAGTTCTTC
>TRBJ2-3|TRBV5-4|TRBD2|many
CASSLYAGGTDTQYF
TGTGCCAGCAGCTTGTATGCGGGGGGCACAGATACGCAGTATTTT
>TRBJ1-2|TRBV9|.|.
CASSVATGSSSYGYTF
TGTGCCAGCAGCGTAGCTACAGGGAGTAGTAGCTATGGCTACACCTTC
>TRBJ1-4|TRBV12-3/TRBV12-4|.|.
CASSFSGAANEKLFF
TGTGCCAGCAGTTTCAGCGGCGCGGCTAATGAAAAACTGTTTTTT
>TRBJ2-5|TRBV5-1|.|.
CASSPRPSQETQYF
TGCGCCAGCAGCCCGCGCCCAAGTCAAGAGACCCAGTACTTC
>TRBJ1-4|TRBV5-1|.|many
CASSPTRGNEKLFF
TGCGCCAGCAGCCCAACTAGGGGAAATGAAAAACTGTTTTTT
>TRBJ1-6|TRBV4-2|.|few
CASSQEITGHNSPLHF
TGTGCCAGCAGCCAAGAGATAACAGGTCATAATTCACCCCTCCACTTT
>TRBJ1-4|TRBV5-3|.|.
CARSLNKLASAEKLFF
TGTGCCAGAAGCTTGAATAAGTTGGCTAGTGCCGAAAAACTGTTTTTT
>TRBJ2-3|TRBV4-3|TRBD2|many
CASSQDLAGGKDTQYF
TGCGCCAGCAGCCAAGATCTTGCGGGAGGGAAAGATACGCAGTATTTT
>TRBJ2-1|TRBV10-3|.|few
CAIMGADNEQFF
TGTGCCATCATGGGGGCGGACAATGAGCAGTTCTTC
>TRBJ2-2|TRBV3-1|.|many
CASSQSQTNTGELFF
TGTGCCAGCAGCCAATCCCAGACCAACACCGGGGAGCTGTTTTTT
>TRBJ1-1|TRBV5-1|.|few
CASSLEAGLRYTEAFF
TGCGCCAGCAGCTTGGAGGCAGGGCTACGGTATACTGAAGCTTTCTTT
>TRBJ1-1|TRBV20-1|.|many
CSADGGMNTEAFF
TGCAGTGCTGACGGGGGAATGAACACTGAAGCTTTCTTT
>TRBJ2-3|TRBV6-1|.|.
CASTNGGESGDTQYF
TGTGCCAGCACAAATGGAGGAGAGTCAGGAGATACGCAGTATTTT
>TRBJ1-5|TRBV6-2/TRBV6-3|.|.
CASSYTGHSNQPQHF
TGTGCCAGCAGTTATACGGGGCATAGCAATCAGCCCCAGCATTTT
>TRBJ2-5|TRBV15|.|many
CATSRDKGTQETQYF
TGTGCCACCAGCAGAGATAAGGGGACCCAAGAGACCCAGTACTTC
>TRBJ2-5|TRBV20-1|TRBD1|few
CSARAGDRGYETQYF
TGCAGTGCTAGAGCCGGGGACAGGGGGTACGAGACCCAGTACTTC
>TRBJ2-2|TRBV7-2|TRBD2|many
CASSLTSGKNTGELFF
TGTGCCAGCAGCTTGACTAGCGGCAAGAACACCGGGGAGCTGTTTTTT
>TRBJ2-7|TRBV29-1|TRBD1|few
CSVHSGTGDEQYF
TGCAGCGTCCACTCCGGGACAGGGGACGAGCAGTACTTC
>TRBJ2-5|TRBV3-1|.|.
CASSQDRATQGTQYF
TGTGCCAGCAGCCAAGATAGGGCGACACAAGGGACCCAGTACTTC
>TRBJ2-3|TRBV6-1|.|.
CASSPRGRLTDTQYF
TGTGCCAGCAGCCCGAGGGGCAGGCTAACAGATACGCAGTATTTT
>TRBJ1-3|TRBV12-3/TRBV12-4|.|many
CASSLSGRGDTIYF
TGTGCCAGCAGTTTATCCGGAAGGGGCGACACCATATATTTT
>TRBJ2-5|TRBV5-6|TRBD1|.
CASSTTGGDETQYF
TGTGCCAGCAGCACGACAGGGGGCGACGAGACCCAGTACTTC
>TRBJ2-3|TRBV6-5|TRBD2|few
CASSYSPSGRAQVTQYF
TGTGCCAGCAGTTACTCTCCTAGCGGGCGGGCCCAAGTTACGCAGTATTTT
>TRBJ2-7|TRBV29-1|.|many
CSVEETRSSYEQYF
TGCAGCGTTGAGGAGACACGGAGCTCCTACGAGCAGTACTTC
>TRBJ2-2|TRBV20-1|.|many
CSARGEYAGELFF
TGCAGTGCTAGGGGAGAGTATGCCGGGGAGCTGTTTTTT
>TRBJ2-7|TRBV5-1|.|few
CASSPGAARDGQYF
TGCGCCAGCAGCCCCGGGGCAGCCAGGGACGGGCAGTACTTC